Shown below are 7 T cell receptor beta chains from a single sample sequenced in a study of blood T cell repertoires in COVID-19. The protocol was immunoSEQ multiplex PCR, while the TCRdb copy is restricted to in-frame clones and leaves out a portion. Altogether 490,000 or so clones are present, roughly 90% being singletons, with the ten largest covering 1.5% to 2%. The sample consisted of PBMCs or T cells enriched from blood (not recorded which). The receptors stem from a woman in her thirties or forties who had recovered from COVID-19.

The genes are TRBV10-1 and TRBJ2-1; D is perhaps TRBD2 (6 bases). Germline loops: CDR1 WNHNN, CDR2 SYGVQD (reference sequence). The length of the CDR3 is 15 residues. Trimming removed 3 bases from V and 9 bases from J, with 18 bases in between. This chain's CDR3 is CASSDRLASYGEQFF. The CDR3 coding sequence is TGCGCCAGCAGTGACCGGCTAGCGTCATACGGTGAGCAGTTCTTC.

V is TRBV28 and J is TRBJ2-5, with TRBD2 identical over 7 bases. CDR1 is MDHEN, CDR2 SYDVKM, per germline. With V trimmed by 5 bases and J by 12 bases, 6 bases remained unmatched. The CDR3 has 11 amino acids. The CDR3 nucleotides are TGTGCCAGCAGTACTGAGCGGGGAAAGTACTTC. Translation gives CASSTERGKYF.

This chain connects TRBV6-5 to TRBJ2-1, with D possibly TRBD2 on 6 matching bases. Germline V gene sequence: CDR1 MNHEY, CDR2 SVGAGI. Trimming took off 7 bases at V and 8 bases at J, with 21 bases between the two ends. This CDR3 region has 15 residues. In nucleotides, the CDR3 is TGTGCCAGCACCACCACAGCGGGCGGCCTTCATGAGCAGTTCTTC. Translation: CASTTTAGGLHEQFF.

The rearrangement uses TRBV7-9 and TRBJ2-7; 10 bases fit TRBD1. Germline loops: CDR1 SEHNR, CDR2 FQNEAQ (reference sequence). This CDR3 is built from 16 residues. Losses at the gene ends were 5 bases for V and 1 base for J; bases not matched to a gene: 8. The CDR3 nucleotides are TGTGCCAGCAGCCTCATCGGGACAGGGGATTCCTACGAGCAGTACTTC. It yields the protein CASSLIGTGDSYEQYF.

This chain joins TRBV10-3 and TRBJ2-7; tentative D call: TRBD1 (6 bases). The germline V gene has CDR1 ENHRY and CDR2 SYGVKD. Between the trimmed V and J ends, which lost 7 bases and 6 bases, there was a span of 16 bases. The CDR3 length is 13 residues. CDR3 DNA: TGTGCCATCAATTCCGGGACAACAAGCGAGCAGTACTTC. Translating gives CAINSGTTSEQYF.

The V gene is TRBV29-1, the J gene TRBJ1-2; D possibly corresponds to TRBD1 (5 bases). Trimming shortened V by 7 bases and J by 3 bases, and 9 bases separated the two germline ends. The CDR3 spans 11 residues. Germline CDR1 reads SQVTM; CDR2 reads ANQGSEA. The chain's CDR3 is CSAQTDYGYTF. CDR3 coding DNA: TGCAGCGCCCAGACAGACTATGGCTACACCTTC.

The chain recombines TRBV19 with TRBJ1-1; D remains unclear. The CDR3 extends over 13 amino acids. CDR1 and CDR2 from the germline V gene are LNHDA and SQIVND (reference sequence). The V end lost 4 bases, the J end lost 5 bases, and 11 bases lay between the germline ends. The CDR3: CASSKRGFTEAFF. The DNA for the CDR3 is TGTGCCAGTAGTAAAAGAGGGTTTACTGAAGCTTTCTTT.